Listed below are T cell receptor beta chains from one sample, sequenced in a study of CD8 T cells in Susac syndrome. TCRdb analysed the immunoSEQ multiplex PCR reads with MiXCR anew, one entry per CDR3 protein. The table includes more than 150,000 distinct CDR3 sequences, just under 95% detected once. The specimen was CD4+ T cells from PBMCs. These receptors all come from a human donor in good health. The CDR3 runs from the conserved cysteine through the conserved F or W.

v_gene: TRBV7-3; j_gene: TRBJ2-7; CDR3aa: CASSSGQGSEQYF
v_gene: TRBV4-3; j_gene: TRBJ2-4; CDR3aa: CASSRSLKVGQNIQYF
v_gene: TRBV5-4; j_gene: TRBJ2-1; CDR3aa: CASRMDRAGYNEQFF
v_gene: TRBV12-3/TRBV12-4; j_gene: TRBJ2-2; CDR3aa: CASSSRTGRTGELFF
v_gene: TRBV20-1; j_gene: TRBJ2-7; CDR3aa: CSATKTVYEQYF
v_gene: TRBV29-1; j_gene: TRBJ2-7; CDR3aa: CSVDTGTGEQYF
v_gene: TRBV12-3/TRBV12-4; j_gene: TRBJ1-5; CDR3aa: CASSLDSEGSNQPQHF
v_gene: TRBV19; j_gene: TRBJ2-5; CDR3aa: CASSTITSGGQETQYF
v_gene: TRBV6-2/TRBV6-3; j_gene: TRBJ1-5; CDR3aa: CASSLRLQPQHF
v_gene: TRBV7-3; j_gene: TRBJ2-2; CDR3aa: CASSSQGPGELFF
v_gene: TRBV30; j_gene: TRBJ1-6; CDR3aa: CAWSGAGPYNSPLHF
v_gene: TRBV3-1; j_gene: TRBJ2-7; CDR3aa: CASSSPISNEQYF
v_gene: TRBV12-3/TRBV12-4; j_gene: TRBJ1-6; CDR3aa: CASNPGFSYNSPLHF
v_gene: TRBV2; j_gene: TRBJ1-1; CDR3aa: CASSEGRSKAFF
v_gene: TRBV4-2; j_gene: TRBJ2-7; CDR3aa: CASSQDSGGVPYF
v_gene: TRBV6-5; j_gene: TRBJ2-3; CDR3aa: CASSPGTRTDTQYF
v_gene: TRBV11-3; j_gene: TRBJ2-7; CDR3aa: CASSLDGRDGSYEQYF
v_gene: TRBV24-1; j_gene: TRBJ2-2; CDR3aa: CATSVFTGELFF
v_gene: TRBV3-1; j_gene: TRBJ2-6; CDR3aa: CASSQDLGQGWNVLTF
v_gene: TRBV20-1; j_gene: TRBJ2-5; CDR3aa: CSARDPVTGNQETQYF
v_gene: TRBV6-2/TRBV6-3; j_gene: TRBJ2-1; CDR3aa: CASTGQGFYNEQFF
v_gene: TRBV3-1; j_gene: TRBJ1-2; CDR3aa: CASSLLGQGHGYTF
v_gene: TRBV4-3; j_gene: TRBJ2-3; CDR3aa: CASSQEGTDTQYF
v_gene: TRBV3-1; j_gene: TRBJ1-6; CDR3aa: CASSQDLNSPLHF
v_gene: TRBV4-1; j_gene: TRBJ1-2; CDR3aa: CASSQVSAFYGYTF
v_gene: TRBV29-1; j_gene: TRBJ2-7; CDR3aa: CSVEVRGTGDHEQYF
v_gene: TRBV7-2; j_gene: TRBJ2-7; CDR3aa: CASSLEPGQTYEQYF
v_gene: TRBV7-3; j_gene: TRBJ2-6; CDR3aa: CASSLTFPGATGANVLTF